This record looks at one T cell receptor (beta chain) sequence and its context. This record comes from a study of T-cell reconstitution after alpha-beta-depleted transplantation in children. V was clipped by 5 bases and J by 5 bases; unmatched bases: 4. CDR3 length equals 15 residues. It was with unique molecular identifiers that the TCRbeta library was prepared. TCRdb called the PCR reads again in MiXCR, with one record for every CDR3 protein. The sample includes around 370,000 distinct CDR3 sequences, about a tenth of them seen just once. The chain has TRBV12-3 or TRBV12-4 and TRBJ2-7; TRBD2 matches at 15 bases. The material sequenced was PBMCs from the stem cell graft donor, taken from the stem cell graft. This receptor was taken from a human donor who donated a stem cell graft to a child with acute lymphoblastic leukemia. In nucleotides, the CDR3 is TGTGCCAGCAGTCCGGGACTAGCGGGAGGAAACGAGCAGTACTTC. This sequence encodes CASSPGLAGGNEQYF.